This T cell receptor beta chain originates from a study of blood T cell repertoires in COVID-19. On the study more broadly: The analysed material was cDNA or gDNA that came from T cells, B-cell-depleted T cells, or PBMCs.

Authors' methods: By means of reference gene primer amplification, nucleated cell counts were estimated. Libraries were prepared by immunoSEQ multiplex PCR; TCRdb keeps only in-frame clonotypes and omits some of them. D and trimming come from the DNA, and the V and J calls and clone size come from that table. The table shows approximately 90,000 clones, with around 82% occurring only once. The CDR3 has 11 amino acids. In germline, CDR1 is DFQATT, CDR2 SNEGSKA (reference sequence). The TCR sequence derives from a woman over 75 with acute or convalescent COVID-19. The sample comprised peripheral blood. The gene calls are TRBV20-1 and TRBJ1-2, with D possibly being TRBD1 (5 bases). The CDR3 DNA reads TGCAGCCTCGCGGGGGGAAGCGGCTACACCTTC. Amino acids: CSLAGGSGYTF.